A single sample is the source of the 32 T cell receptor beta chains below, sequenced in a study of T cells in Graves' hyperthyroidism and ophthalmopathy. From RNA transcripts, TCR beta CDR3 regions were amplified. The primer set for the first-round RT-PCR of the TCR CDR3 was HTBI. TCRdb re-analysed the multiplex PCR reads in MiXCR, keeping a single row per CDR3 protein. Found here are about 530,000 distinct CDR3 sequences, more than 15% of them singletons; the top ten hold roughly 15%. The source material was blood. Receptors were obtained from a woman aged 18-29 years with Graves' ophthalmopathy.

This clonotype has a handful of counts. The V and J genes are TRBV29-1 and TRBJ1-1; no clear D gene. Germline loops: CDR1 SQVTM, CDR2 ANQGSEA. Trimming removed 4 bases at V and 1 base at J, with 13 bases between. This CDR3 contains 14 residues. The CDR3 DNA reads TGCAGCGTTGTATATCCGGAGAAGAACACTGAAGCTTTCTTT. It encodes CSVVYPEKNTEAFF.

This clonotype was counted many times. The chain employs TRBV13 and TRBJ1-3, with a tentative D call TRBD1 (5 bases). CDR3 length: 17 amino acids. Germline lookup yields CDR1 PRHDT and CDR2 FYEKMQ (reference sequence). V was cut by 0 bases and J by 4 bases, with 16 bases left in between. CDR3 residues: CASSLGSYGTLGNTIYF. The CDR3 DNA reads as TGTGCCAGCAGCTTAGGGAGCTACGGGACTCTAGGAAACACCATATATTTT.

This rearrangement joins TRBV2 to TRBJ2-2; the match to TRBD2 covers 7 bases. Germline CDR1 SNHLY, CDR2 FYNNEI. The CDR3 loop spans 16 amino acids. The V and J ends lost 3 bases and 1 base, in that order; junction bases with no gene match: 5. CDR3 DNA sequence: TGTGCCAGCAGTGATAGGGCTAGCGGGAACACCGGGGAGCTGTTTTTT. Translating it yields CASSDRASGNTGELFF.

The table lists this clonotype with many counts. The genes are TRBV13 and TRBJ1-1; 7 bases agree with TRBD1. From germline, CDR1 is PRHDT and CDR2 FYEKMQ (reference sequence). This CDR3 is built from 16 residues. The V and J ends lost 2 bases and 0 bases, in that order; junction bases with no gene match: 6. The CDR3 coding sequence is TGTGCCAGCAGCTTAACGCTGGGACAGTTGAACACTGAAGCTTTCTTT. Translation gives CASSLTLGQLNTEAFF.

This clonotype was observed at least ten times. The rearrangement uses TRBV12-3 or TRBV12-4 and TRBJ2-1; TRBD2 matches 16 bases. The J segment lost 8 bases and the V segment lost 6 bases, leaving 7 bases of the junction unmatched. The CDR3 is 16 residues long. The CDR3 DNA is TGTGCCAGCAGGGGACTAGCGGGGGGGCGTTGGGATGAGCAGTTCTTC. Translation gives CASRGLAGGRWDEQFF.

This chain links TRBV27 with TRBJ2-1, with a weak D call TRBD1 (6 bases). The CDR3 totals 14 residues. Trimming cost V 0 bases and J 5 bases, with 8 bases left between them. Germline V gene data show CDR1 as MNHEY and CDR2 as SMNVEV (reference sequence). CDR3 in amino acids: CASSLSTGNNEQFF. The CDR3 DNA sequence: TGTGCCAGCAGTTTATCGACAGGAAACAATGAGCAGTTCTTC.

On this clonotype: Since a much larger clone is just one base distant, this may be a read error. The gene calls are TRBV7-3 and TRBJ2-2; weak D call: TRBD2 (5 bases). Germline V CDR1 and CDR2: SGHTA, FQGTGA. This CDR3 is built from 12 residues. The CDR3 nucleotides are TGTGCCAGCAGCTTAGACACCGGGGAGCTGGTTTTT. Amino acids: CASSLDTGELVF. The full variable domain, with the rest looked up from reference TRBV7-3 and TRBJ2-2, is GAGVSQTPSNKVTEKGKYVELRCDPISGHTALYWYRQSLGQGPEFLIYFQGTGAADDSGLPNDRFFAVRPEGSVSTLKIQRTERGDSAVYLCASSLDTGELVFGEGSRLTVL.

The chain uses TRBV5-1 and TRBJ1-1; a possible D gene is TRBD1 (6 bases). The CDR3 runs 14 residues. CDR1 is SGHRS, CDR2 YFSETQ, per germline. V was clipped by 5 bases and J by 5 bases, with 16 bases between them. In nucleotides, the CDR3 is TGCGCCAGCAGATCTCAGGGGTTGGGGACTGAAGCTTTCTTT. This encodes CASRSQGLGTEAFF.

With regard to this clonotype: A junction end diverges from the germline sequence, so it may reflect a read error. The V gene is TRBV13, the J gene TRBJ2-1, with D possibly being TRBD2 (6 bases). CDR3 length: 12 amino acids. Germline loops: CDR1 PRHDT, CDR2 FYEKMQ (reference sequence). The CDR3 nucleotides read TGTGCCAACAGCCGGGACTCTAATGAGCAGTTCTTC. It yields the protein CANSRDSNEQFF.

CDR3: CASSDTLAGGNEQFF. The CDR3 DNA reads TGTGCCAGCAGTGACACACTAGCGGGAGGCAATGAGCAGTTCTTC. The J gene is TRBJ2-1, the V gene TRBV6-4, with TRBD2 matching 12 bases. After removal of 2 bases from V and 6 bases from J, the junction contained 2 bases not matched to a gene. This CDR3 is 15 amino acids long. Germline V CDR1 and CDR2: MRHNA, SNTAGT.

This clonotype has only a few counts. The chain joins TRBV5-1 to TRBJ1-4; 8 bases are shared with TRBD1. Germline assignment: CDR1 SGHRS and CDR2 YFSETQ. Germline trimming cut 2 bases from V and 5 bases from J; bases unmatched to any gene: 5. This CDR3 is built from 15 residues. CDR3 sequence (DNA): TGCGCCAGCAGCTTTAGGACAGGGAACAATGAAAAACTGTTTTTT. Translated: CASSFRTGNNEKLFF.

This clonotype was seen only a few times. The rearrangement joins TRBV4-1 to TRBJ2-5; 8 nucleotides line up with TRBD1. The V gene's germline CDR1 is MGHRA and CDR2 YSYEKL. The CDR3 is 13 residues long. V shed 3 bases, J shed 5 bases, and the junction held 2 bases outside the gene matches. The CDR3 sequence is CASSQHRGETQYF. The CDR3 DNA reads TGCGCCAGCAGCCAGCACAGGGGGGAGACCCAGTACTTC.

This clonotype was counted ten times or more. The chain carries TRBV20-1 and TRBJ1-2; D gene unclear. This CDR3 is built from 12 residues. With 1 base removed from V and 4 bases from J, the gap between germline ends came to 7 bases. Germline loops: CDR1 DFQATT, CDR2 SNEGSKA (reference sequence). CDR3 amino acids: CSARGRTYGYTF. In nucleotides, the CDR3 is TGCAGTGCTAGAGGCCGGACCTATGGCTACACCTTC.

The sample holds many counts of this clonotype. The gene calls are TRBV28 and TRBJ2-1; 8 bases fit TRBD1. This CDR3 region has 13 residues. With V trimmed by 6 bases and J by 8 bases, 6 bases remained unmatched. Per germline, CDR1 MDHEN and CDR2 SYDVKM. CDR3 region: CASRSQGADEQFF. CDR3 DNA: TGTGCCAGCAGATCTCAGGGGGCGGATGAGCAGTTCTTC.

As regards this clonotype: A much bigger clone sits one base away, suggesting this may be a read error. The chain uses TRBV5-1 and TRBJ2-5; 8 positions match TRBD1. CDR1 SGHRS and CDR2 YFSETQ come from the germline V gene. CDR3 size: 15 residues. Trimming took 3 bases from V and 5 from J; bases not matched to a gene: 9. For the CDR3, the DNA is TGCGCCAGCAGCTCCCGGGCAGGGGGCGCGGAGACCCAGTACTTC. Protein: CASSSRAGGAETQYF.

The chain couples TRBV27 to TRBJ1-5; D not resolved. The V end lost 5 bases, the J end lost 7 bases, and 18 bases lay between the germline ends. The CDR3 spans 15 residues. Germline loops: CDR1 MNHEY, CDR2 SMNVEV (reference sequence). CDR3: CASSPLVVGKQPQHF. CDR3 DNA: TGTGCCAGCAGTCCCCTGGTAGTGGGGAAACAGCCCCAGCATTTT.

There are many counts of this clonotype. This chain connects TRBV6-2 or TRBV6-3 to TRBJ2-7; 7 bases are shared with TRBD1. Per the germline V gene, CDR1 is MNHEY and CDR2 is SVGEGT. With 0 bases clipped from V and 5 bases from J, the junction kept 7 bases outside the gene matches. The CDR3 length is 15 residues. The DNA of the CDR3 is TGTGCCAGCAGTTACTCTACAGGGGCTAGAGACGAGCAGTACTTC. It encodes CASSYSTGARDEQYF.

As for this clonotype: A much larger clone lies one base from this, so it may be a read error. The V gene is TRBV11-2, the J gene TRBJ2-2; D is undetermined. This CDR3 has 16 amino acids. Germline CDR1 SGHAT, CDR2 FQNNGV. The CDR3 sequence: CAGSSTDLANTGELFF. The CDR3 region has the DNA TGTGCCGGCAGCTCAACAGATCTCGCGAACACCGGGGAGCTGTTTTTT.

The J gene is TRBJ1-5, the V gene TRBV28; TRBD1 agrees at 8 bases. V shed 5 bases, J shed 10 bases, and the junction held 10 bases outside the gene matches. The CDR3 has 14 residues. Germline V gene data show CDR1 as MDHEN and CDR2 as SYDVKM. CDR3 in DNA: TGTGCCAGCAGTATCGGACAGGGACTCAATCCCCAGCATTTT. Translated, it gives CASSIGQGLNPQHF.

In nucleotides, the CDR3 is TGTGCCAGTAGTATAGATACGGGCAGGACAGAGACCCAGTACTTC. Amino acids: CASSIDTGRTETQYF. The rearrangement joins TRBV5-8 to TRBJ2-5; D not certain. The CDR3 loop spans 15 amino acids. V gave up 8 bases and J gave up 4 bases, with 21 bases separating them. The germline CDR1 and CDR2 sequences are SGHTS and YDEGEE.

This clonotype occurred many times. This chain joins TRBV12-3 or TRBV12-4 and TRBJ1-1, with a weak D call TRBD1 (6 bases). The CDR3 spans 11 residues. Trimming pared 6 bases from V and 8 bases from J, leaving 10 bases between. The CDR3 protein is CASRTGTEAFF. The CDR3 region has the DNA TGTGCCAGCAGAACCGGGACAGAAGCTTTCTTT.

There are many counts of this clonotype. The CDR3 loop reads CASSTGTDGYGYTF. CDR3 sequence (DNA): TGCGCCAGCAGCACCGGGACAGATGGCTATGGCTACACCTTC. The chain is built from TRBV5-1 and TRBJ1-2, with 7 bases matching TRBD1. V lost 4 bases and J lost 4; bases outside the gene matches: 7. CDR3 length: 14 amino acids. The germline gives CDR1 SGHRS, CDR2 YFSETQ.

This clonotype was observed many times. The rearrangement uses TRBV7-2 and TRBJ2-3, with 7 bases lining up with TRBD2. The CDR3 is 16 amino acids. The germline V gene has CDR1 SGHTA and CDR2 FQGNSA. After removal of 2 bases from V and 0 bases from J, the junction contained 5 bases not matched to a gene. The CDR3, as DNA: TGTGCCAGCAGCTTAATCGGGGGAGGGAGCACAGATACGCAGTATTTT. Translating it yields CASSLIGGGSTDTQYF.

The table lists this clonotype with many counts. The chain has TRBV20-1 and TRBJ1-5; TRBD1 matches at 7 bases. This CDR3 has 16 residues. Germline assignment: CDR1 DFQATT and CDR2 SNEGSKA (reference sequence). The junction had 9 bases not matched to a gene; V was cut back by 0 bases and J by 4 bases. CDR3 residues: CSARDEEGAGNQPQHF. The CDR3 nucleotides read TGCAGTGCTAGAGATGAGGAGGGGGCTGGAAATCAGCCCCAGCATTTT.

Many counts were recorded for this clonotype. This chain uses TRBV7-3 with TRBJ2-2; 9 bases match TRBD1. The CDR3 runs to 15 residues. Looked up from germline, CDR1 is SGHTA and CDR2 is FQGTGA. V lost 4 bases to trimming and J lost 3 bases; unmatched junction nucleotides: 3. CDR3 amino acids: CASSSTGGDTGELFF. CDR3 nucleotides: TGTGCCAGCAGCTCAACAGGGGGCGACACCGGGGAGCTGTTTTTT.

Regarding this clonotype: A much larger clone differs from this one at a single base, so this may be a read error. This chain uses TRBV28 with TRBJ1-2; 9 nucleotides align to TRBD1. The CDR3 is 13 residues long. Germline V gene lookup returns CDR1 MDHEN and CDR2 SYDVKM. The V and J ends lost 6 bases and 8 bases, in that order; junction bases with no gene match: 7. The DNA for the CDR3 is TGTGCCAGCAGCCGAGACAGGGGGTGGGGCTACACCTTC. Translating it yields CASSRDRGWGYTF.

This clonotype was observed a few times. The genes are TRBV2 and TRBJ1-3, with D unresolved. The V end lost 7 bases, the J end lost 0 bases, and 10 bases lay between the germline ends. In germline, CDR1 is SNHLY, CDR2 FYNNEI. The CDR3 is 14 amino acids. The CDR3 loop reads CASIDGPSGNTIYF. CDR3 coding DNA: TGTGCCAGCATTGACGGCCCCTCTGGAAACACCATATATTTT.

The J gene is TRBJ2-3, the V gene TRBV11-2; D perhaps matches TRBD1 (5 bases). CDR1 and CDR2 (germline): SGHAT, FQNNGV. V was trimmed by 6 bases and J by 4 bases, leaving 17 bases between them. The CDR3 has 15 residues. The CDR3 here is CASSPTTAMPDTQYF. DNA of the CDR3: TGTGCCAGCAGTCCGACGACAGCGATGCCAGATACGCAGTATTTT.

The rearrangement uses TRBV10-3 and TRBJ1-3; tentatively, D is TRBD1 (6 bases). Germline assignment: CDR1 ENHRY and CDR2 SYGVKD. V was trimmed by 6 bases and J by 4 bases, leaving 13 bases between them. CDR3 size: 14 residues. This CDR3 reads CAISEQGVGNTIYF. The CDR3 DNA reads TGTGCCATCAGCGAACAGGGAGTAGGAAACACCATATATTTT.

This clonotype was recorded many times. The CDR3 spells CSARDQPRYTF. The CDR3 region has the DNA TGCAGTGCTAGAGACCAGCCCCGCTACACCTTC. The chain links TRBV20-1 to TRBJ1-2, with no clear D. This CDR3 has 11 residues. V shed 0 bases and J shed 9 bases, with 8 bases lying between them. The V gene's germline CDR1 is DFQATT and CDR2 SNEGSKA (reference sequence).

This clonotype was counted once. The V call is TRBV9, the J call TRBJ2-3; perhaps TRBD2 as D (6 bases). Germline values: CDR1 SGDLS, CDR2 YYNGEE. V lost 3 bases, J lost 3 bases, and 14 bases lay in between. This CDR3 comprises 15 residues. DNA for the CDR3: TGTGCCAGCAGCGAGATGGGCGGGGCGACAGATACGCAGTATTTT. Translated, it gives CASSEMGGATDTQYF. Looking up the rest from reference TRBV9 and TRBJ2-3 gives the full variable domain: DSGVTQTPKHLITATGQRVTLRCSPRSGDLSVYWYQQSLDQGLQFLIQYYNGEERAKGNILERFSAQQFPDLHSELNLSSLELGDSALYFCASSEMGGATDTQYFGPGTRLTVL.

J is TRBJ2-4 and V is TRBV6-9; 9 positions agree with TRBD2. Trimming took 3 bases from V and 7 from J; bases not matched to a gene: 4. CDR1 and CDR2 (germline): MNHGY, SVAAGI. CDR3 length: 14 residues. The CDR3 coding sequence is TGTGCCAGCAGTTACGGCGGGGGGGCTAACATTCAGTACTTC. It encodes CASSYGGGANIQYF.